This TCR beta chain comes out of a study of cytomegalovirus exposure and HLA in healthy donors. Overall study results and limits: Reportedly, a later analysis found an Asian-associated ancestry cluster had fewer N-insertions than the roughly 700-donor mean.

As concerns this clone: The antigen is unknown.

V was clipped by 7 bases and J by 7 bases; unmatched bases: 17. In germline, CDR1 is SEHNR, CDR2 FQNEAQ (reference sequence). CDR3 length equals 17 residues. Primers included in the PCR were 60 Vbeta and 13 Jbeta primers. The repertoire was sequenced with immunoSEQ multiplex PCR; TCRdb's copy has only in-frame clones and lacks some. The sample shows 150,000 to 200,000 clones, roughly 80% of them seen only once. The specimen was PBMCs. The receptor was derived from a human donor in good health. The V call is TRBV7-9, the J call TRBJ2-2, with 8 bases fitting TRBD2. Here the CDR3 DNA reads TGTGCCAGCACCACCCTAAGGGCGGGGGGCCCAATCGGGGAGCTGTTTTTT. Encoded protein: CASTTLRAGGPIGELFF.